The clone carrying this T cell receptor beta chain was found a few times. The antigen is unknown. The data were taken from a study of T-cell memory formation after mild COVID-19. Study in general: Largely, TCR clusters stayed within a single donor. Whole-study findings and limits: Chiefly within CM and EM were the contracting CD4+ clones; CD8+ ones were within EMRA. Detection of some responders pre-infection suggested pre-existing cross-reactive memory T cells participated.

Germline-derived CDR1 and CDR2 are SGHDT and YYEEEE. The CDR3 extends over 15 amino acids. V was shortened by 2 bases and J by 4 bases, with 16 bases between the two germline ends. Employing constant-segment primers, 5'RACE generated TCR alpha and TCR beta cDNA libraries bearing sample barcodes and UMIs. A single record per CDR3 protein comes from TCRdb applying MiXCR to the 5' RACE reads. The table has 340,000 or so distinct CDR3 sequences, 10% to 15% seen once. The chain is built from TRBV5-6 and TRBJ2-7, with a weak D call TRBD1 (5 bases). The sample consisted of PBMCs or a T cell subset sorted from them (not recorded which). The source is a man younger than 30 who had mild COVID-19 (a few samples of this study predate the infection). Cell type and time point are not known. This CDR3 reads CASSLYIRVVYEQYF. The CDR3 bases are TGTGCCAGCAGCTTATACATCAGGGTGGTATACGAGCAGTACTTC. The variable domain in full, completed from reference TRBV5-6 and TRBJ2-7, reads DAGVTQSPTHLIKTRGQQVTLRCSPKSGHDTVSWYQQALGQGPQFIFQYYEEEERQRGNFPDRFSGHQFPNYSSELNVNALLLGDSALYLCASSLYIRVVYEQYFGPGTRLTVT.